The rows below give T cell receptor beta chains drawn from one sample of a study of T cells after yellow fever vaccination. TCRdb itself ran the 5' RACE reads through MiXCR, one entry per CDR3 protein. The repertoire includes roughly 250,000 distinct CDR3 sequences, 13% of them detected once, and less than 0.55% sits in the top ten. The starting material was CD4+ T cells sorted from PBMCs, obtained 45 days after the yellow fever booster vaccination. These receptors all stem from a man aged 30-40 years who received the YFV17D yellow fever vaccine. CDR3s include the opening cysteine and the closing phenylalanine or tryptophan. The D gene is left open where the match is weak. A row's size may be missing; if present it is once, few, many or a size class.

V gene	D gene	J gene	clone size	CDR3 protein	CDR3 DNA
TRBV20-1	.	TRBJ2-7	many	CSARPGDYEQYF	TGCAGTGCTCGTCCAGGGGACTACGAGCAGTACTTC
TRBV20-1	.	TRBJ2-2	.	CSASPLINTGELFF	TGCAGTGCTAGCCCCCTTATAAACACCGGGGAGCTGTTTTTT
TRBV12-3/TRBV12-4	TRBD2	TRBJ2-7	.	CASRPGGGEYEQYF	TGTGCCAGCAGGCCAGGTGGGGGGGAATACGAGCAGTACTTC
TRBV7-6	.	TRBJ1-5	.	CASSLADDQPQHF	TGTGCCAGCAGCTTAGCGGACGATCAGCCCCAGCATTTT
TRBV29-1	TRBD1	TRBJ1-1	few	CSVVGQGERTEAFF	TGCAGCGTGGTCGGACAGGGGGAACGGACTGAAGCTTTCTTT
TRBV9	TRBD2	TRBJ2-1	.	CASTARLSGSLKEQFF	TGTGCCAGCACCGCCCGGTTGAGCGGGAGTCTAAAGGAGCAGTTCTTC
TRBV20-1	TRBD1	TRBJ2-3	.	CSARDPPGQSTDTQYF	TGCAGTGCTAGAGATCCTCCGGGACAGAGCACAGATACGCAGTATTTT
TRBV7-2	.	TRBJ2-1	.	CASSLQPVGTYNEQFF	TGTGCCAGCAGCTTACAACCGGTAGGGACCTACAATGAGCAGTTCTTC
TRBV5-1	.	TRBJ2-2	.	CASSLEGLDAGELFF	TGCGCCAGCAGCTTGGAAGGTTTGGATGCCGGGGAGCTGTTTTTT
TRBV11-1	.	TRBJ2-1	.	CASGSTGTRTYNEQFF	TGTGCCAGCGGTTCAACCGGGACAAGGACCTACAATGAGCAGTTCTTC
TRBV9	.	TRBJ2-3	many	CASSVKDTQYF	TGTGCCAGCAGCGTAAAAGATACGCAGTATTTT
TRBV6-2/TRBV6-3	.	TRBJ2-1	few	CASSYAGTGHNEQFF	TGTGCCAGCAGTTACGCCGGGACGGGACACAATGAGCAGTTCTTC
TRBV4-1	TRBD2	TRBJ2-1	few	CASSQNGLAGGPEFF	TGCGCCAGCAGCCAAAACGGACTAGCGGGAGGGCCCGAGTTCTTC
TRBV20-1	TRBD1	TRBJ1-1	.	CSARTGGHVGMNTEAFF	TGCAGTGCTAGAACAGGGGGCCATGTGGGGATGAACACTGAAGCTTTCTTT
TRBV10-3	TRBD1	TRBJ1-1	.	CAIRGQGTTEAFF	TGTGCCATCAGGGGACAGGGGACCACTGAAGCTTTCTTT
TRBV14	.	TRBJ2-5	.	CASSHAGTQYF	TGTGCCAGCAGCCATGCTGGGACCCAGTACTTC